This TCR beta chain was documented in a study of CD8 T cells in ankylosing spondylitis. Points from the study as a whole: Disease-linked clones reportedly concentrated significantly in matched ankylosing spondylitis synovial fluid. What seemed typical of ankylosing spondylitis blood was a TCR beta motif built from 8 or 9 highly homologous variants. Earlier work had already found some motif variants in reactive arthritis synovial fluid and blood.

Library preparation for TCR beta used quantitative 5'-RACE with molecular barcodes. Each CDR3 protein gets one entry after TCRdb re-called the 5' RACE reads with MiXCR. The data show approximately 340,000 distinct CDR3 sequences, with roughly 14% seen just once and 1.1% held by the top ten. This clonotype was counted a few times. Its antigen remains unknown. The CDR3 runs 17 residues. The germline V gene has CDR1 MNHEY and CDR2 SVGAGI. Trimming shortened V by 5 bases and J by 3 bases, and 20 bases separated the two germline ends. The clonotype originates from a male donor with ankylosing spondylitis or in good health (not recorded which). The chain joins TRBV6-5 to TRBJ2-4; possible D gene TRBD1, 6 bases. The sequenced sample consisted of blood, either unsorted or a sorted T cell fraction (not recorded which). The CDR3 spells CASSRQGPRLGKNIQYF. In nucleotides, the CDR3 is TGTGCCAGCAGTCGGCAGGGGCCCCGGTTAGGCAAAAACATTCAGTACTTC.